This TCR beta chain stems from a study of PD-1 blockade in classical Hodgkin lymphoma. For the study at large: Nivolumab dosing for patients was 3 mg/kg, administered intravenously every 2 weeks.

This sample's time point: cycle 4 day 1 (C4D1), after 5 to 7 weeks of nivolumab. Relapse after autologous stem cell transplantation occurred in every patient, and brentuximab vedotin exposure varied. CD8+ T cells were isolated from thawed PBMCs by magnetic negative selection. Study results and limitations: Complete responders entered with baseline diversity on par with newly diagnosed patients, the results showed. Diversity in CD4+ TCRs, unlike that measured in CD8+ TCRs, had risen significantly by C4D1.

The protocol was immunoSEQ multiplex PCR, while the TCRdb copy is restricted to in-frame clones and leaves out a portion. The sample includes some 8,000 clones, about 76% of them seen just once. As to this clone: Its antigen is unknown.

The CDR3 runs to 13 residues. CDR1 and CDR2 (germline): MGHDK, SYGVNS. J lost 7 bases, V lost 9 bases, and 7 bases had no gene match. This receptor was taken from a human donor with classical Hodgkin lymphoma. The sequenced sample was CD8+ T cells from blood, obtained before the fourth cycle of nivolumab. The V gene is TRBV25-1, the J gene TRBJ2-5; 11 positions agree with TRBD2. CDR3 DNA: TGTGCCAGTCATGGCCTAGCGGGAGGGACCCAGTACTTC. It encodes CASHGLAGGTQYF.